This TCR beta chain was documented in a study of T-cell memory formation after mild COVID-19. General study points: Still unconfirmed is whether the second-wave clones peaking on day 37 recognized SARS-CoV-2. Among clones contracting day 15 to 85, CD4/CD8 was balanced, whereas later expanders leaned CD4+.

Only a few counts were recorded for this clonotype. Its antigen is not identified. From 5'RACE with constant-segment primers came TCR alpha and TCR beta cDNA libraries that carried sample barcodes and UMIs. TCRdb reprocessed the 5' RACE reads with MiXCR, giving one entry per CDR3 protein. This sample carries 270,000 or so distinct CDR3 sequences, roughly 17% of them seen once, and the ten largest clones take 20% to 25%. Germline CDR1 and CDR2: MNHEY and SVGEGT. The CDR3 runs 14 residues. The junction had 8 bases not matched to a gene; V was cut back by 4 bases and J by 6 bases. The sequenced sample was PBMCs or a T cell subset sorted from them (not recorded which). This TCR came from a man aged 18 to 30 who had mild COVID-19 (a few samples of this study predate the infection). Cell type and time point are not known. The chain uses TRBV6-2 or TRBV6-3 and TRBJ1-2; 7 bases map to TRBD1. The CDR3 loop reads CASSSRQGAHGYTF. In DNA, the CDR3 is TGTGCCAGCAGTTCCCGACAGGGCGCTCATGGCTACACCTTC.